A selection of T cell receptor beta chains follows, all from one sample in a study of T-cell memory formation after mild COVID-19. MiXCR, applied by TCRdb to the 5' RACE reads, yields one record per CDR3 protein. The sample records 140,000 or so distinct CDR3 sequences, less than 20% being singletons. Sequencing was performed on PBMCs or a T cell subset sorted from them (not recorded which). Receptor source: an adult woman who had mild COVID-19 (a few samples of this study predate the infection). Cell type and time point are not known. The conserved cysteine and the conserved F or W are not part of the CDR3 here. The D gene is left open where the match is weak.

d_call	v_call	j_call	cdr3_aa
TRBD1	TRBV12-3/TRBV12-4	TRBJ1-1	ASTRQGMNTEAF
TRBD2	TRBV6-5	TRBJ2-7	ASSYSGLAGESYEQY
TRBD1	TRBV10-3	TRBJ2-7	AISDRDRGSYEQY
TRBD2	TRBV3-1	TRBJ2-1	ASSQAGLKRDEQF
TRBD1	TRBV5-6	TRBJ1-2	ASSRDRGLRDGYT
NA	TRBV28	TRBJ2-1	ASTNPQGTKSF
NA	TRBV4-3	TRBJ2-3	ASSQGPRSPDTQY
TRBD1	TRBV20-1	TRBJ2-7	SARGQGLAV
TRBD1	TRBV29-1	TRBJ1-3	SVEFPLGTANSGNTIY
NA	TRBV6-1	TRBJ1-2	ASFRDFYGYT
NA	TRBV7-2	TRBJ2-7	ASSLGWGVLYEQY
NA	TRBV29-1	TRBJ1-1	SGRALNTEAF
NA	TRBV20-1	TRBJ1-1	SARRYSTGLSEAF
NA	TRBV7-3	TRBJ2-1	ASSPGLISYNEQF
NA	TRBV7-2	TRBJ2-2	ASLTEPAGTGELF
NA	TRBV12-3/TRBV12-4	TRBJ2-1	ASSLRSVSYNEQF
NA	TRBV4-1	TRBJ1-5	ASSQPQDRGSNQPQH
NA	TRBV7-9	TRBJ2-3	ASSQASYDTQY
NA	TRBV5-5	TRBJ1-2	ASSWDVGNRDGYT
NA	TRBV29-1	TRBJ1-3	SVEQGGVGNTIY
TRBD2	TRBV7-9	TRBJ2-2	ASSLDPGGLTGELF
NA	TRBV30	TRBJ2-7	AWSVERYEQY
NA	TRBV12-3/TRBV12-4	TRBJ2-3	ASKGQYTDTQY
TRBD1	TRBV5-1	TRBJ1-1	ASSLIQGAGEAF
NA	TRBV3-1	TRBJ2-1	ASSRLTSSYNEQF
NA	TRBV7-8	TRBJ2-7	ASSLGRRSYEQY
TRBD2	TRBV7-2	TRBJ2-7	ASSLSSGRMPYEQY
TRBD1	TRBV20-1	TRBJ2-2	SAPDRGRRSTGELF
TRBD2	TRBV7-3	TRBJ2-1	ASSLIAGGYNEQF
NA	TRBV12-3/TRBV12-4	TRBJ2-3	ASSLGLGTDTQY
TRBD2	TRBV4-2	TRBJ2-1	ASSPEPGGLIEQF
NA	TRBV7-6	TRBJ2-1	ASSLESGSYNEQF
NA	TRBV10-3	TRBJ1-5	AISGTPVGVDQPQH
TRBD2	TRBV28	TRBJ2-5	ASSITLAGVETQY
TRBD1	TRBV6-1	TRBJ1-5	ASTRQGPATQPQH
TRBD1	TRBV29-1	TRBJ1-5	SVVTGDQPQH
NA	TRBV3-1	TRBJ2-1	ASSQAPHNEQF
TRBD2	TRBV20-1	TRBJ2-3	SARAPGSGSGYTQY